This T cell receptor (beta chain) was found in a study of immune heterogeneity within non-small cell lung tumors. Template came from bulk tumor genomic DNA, at 600 ng per sample. Surgical sampling yielded several biopsies per primary tumor (spaced far apart). Enrolled patients presented with newly diagnosed, previously untreated non-small cell lung cancer and underwent curative surgery. Multiplex PCR amplified the TCR beta CDR3 region. Its first round ran for 10 cycles with 32 V and 13 J primers. One entry per CDR3 protein, called by TCRdb with MiXCR from the multiplex PCR reads. The table lists 10,000 to 15,000 distinct CDR3 sequences, around a quarter of them singletons. The germline gives CDR1 MNHEY, CDR2 SVGEGT. The CDR3 contains 14 residues. The V gene lost 7 bases and the J gene lost 5 bases, with 16 bases spanning the gap.

The source material was lung tumor tissue. The clonotype comes from a man in his fifties with non-small cell lung cancer. The chain links TRBV6-2 or TRBV6-3 to TRBJ2-3; D may match TRBD1 or TRBD2 (5 bases each). Written as DNA, the CDR3 is TGTGCCAGCATTGATGAGGGGAGCTTAGATACGCAGTATTTT. Residues: CASIDEGSLDTQYF.